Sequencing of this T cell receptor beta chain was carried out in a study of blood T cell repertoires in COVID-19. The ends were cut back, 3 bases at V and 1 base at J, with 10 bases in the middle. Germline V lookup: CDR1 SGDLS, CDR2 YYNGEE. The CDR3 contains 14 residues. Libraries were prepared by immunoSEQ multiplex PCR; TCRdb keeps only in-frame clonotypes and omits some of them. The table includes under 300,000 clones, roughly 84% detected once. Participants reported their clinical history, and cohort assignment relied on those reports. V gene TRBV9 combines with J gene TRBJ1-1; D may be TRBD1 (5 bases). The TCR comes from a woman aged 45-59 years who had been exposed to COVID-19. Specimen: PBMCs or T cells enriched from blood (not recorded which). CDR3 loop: CASSAPTGNTEAFF. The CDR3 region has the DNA TGTGCCAGCAGCGCACCTACAGGGAACACTGAAGCTTTCTTT.